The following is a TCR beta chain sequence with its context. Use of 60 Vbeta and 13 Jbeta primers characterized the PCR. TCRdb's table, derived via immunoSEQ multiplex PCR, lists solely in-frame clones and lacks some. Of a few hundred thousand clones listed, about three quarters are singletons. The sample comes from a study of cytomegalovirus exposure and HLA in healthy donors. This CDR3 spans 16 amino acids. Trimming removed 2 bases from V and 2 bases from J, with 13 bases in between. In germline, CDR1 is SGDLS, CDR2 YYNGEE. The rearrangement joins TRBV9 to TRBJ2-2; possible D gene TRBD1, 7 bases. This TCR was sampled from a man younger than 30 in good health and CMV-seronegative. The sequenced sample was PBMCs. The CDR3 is CASSVEGAPNTGELFF. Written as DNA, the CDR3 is TGTGCCAGCAGCGTGGAGGGGGCCCCAAACACCGGGGAGCTGTTTTTT.